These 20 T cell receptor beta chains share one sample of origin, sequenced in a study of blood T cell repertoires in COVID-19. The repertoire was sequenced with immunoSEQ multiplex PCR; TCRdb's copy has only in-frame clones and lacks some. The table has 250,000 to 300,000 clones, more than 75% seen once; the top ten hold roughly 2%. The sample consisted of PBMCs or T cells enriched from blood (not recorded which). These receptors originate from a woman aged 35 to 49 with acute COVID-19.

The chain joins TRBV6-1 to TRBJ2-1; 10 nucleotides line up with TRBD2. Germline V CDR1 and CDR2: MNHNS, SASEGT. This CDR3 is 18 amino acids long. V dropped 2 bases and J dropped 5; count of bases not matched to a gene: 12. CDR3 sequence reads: CASSEPPGLASPHNEQFF. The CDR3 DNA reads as TGTGCCAGCAGTGAACCACCGGGACTAGCGAGCCCCCACAATGAGCAGTTCTTC.

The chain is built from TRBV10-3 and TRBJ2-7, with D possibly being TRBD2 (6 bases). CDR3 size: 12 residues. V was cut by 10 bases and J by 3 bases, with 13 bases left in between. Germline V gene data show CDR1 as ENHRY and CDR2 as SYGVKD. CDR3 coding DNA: TGTGCCACAGCGGAGGGCAGCTACGAGCAGTACTTC. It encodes CATAEGSYEQYF.

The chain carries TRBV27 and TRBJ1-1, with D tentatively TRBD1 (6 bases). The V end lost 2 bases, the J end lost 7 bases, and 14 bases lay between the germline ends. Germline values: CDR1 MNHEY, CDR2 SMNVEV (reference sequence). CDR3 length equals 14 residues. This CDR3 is CASSLRGRGHEAFF. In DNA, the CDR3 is TGTGCCAGCAGTTTACGCGGGCGGGGGCATGAAGCTTTCTTT.

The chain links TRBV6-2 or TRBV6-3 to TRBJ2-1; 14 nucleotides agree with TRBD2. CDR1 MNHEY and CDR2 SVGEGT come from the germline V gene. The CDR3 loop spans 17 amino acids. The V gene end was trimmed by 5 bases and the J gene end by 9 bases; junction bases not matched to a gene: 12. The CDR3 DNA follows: TGTGCCAGCAGTCTTCGACTAGCGGGAGGGTTAAGGTCTGAGCAGTTCTTC. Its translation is CASSLRLAGGLRSEQFF.

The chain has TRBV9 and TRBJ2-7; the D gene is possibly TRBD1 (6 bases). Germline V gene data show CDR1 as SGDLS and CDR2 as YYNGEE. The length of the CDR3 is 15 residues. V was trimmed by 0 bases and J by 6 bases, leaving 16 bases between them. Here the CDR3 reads CASSVAQGVVGEQYF. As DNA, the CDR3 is TGTGCCAGCAGCGTAGCACAGGGCGTCGTCGGCGAGCAGTACTTC.

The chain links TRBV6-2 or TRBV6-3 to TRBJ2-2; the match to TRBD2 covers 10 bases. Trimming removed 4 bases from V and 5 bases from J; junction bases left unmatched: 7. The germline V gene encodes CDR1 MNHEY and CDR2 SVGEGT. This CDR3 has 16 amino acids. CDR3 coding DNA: TGTGCCAGCAGTTCGGCTAGCGGGGGATTTACCGGGGAGCTGTTTTTT. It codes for CASSSASGGFTGELFF.

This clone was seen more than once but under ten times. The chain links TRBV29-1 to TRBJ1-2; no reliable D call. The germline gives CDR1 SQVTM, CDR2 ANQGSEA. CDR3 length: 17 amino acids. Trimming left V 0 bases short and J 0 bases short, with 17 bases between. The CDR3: CSVEDPRSSPANYGYTF. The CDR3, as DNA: TGCAGCGTTGAAGACCCGCGGAGCAGCCCCGCTAACTATGGCTACACCTTC.

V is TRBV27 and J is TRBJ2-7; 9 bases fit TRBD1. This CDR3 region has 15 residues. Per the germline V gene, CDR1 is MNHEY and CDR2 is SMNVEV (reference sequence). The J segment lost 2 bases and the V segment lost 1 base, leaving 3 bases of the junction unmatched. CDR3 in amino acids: CASSLYGDRAYEQYF. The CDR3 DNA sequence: TGTGCCAGCAGTTTATACGGGGACAGGGCCTACGAGCAGTACTTC.

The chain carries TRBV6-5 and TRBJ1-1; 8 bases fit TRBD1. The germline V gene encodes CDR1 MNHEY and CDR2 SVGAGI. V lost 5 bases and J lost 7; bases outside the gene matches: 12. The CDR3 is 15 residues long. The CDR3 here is CASSPPAGGVGEAFF. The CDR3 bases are TGTGCCAGCAGTCCCCCTGCAGGGGGCGTAGGTGAAGCTTTCTTT.

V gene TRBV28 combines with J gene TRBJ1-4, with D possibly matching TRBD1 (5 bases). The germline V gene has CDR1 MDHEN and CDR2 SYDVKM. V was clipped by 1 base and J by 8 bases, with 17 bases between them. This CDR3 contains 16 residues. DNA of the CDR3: TGTGCCAGCAGTTTATTGAACCCCGGGGGGGACGAAAAACTGTTTTTT. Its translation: CASSLLNPGGDEKLFF.

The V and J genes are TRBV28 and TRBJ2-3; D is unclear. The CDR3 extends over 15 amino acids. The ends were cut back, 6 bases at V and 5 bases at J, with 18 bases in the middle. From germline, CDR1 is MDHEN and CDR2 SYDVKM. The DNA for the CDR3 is TGTGCCAGCAGCCTAGTGGAAGAGCGAATAGATACGCAGTATTTT. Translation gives CASSLVEERIDTQYF.

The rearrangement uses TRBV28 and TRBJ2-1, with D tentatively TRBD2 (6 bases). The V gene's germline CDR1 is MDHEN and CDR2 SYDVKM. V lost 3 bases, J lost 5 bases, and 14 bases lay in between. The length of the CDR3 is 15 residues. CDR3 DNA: TGTGCCAGCAGTTTGCCGGGAGCCAGGAACAATGAGCAGTTCTTC. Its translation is CASSLPGARNNEQFF.

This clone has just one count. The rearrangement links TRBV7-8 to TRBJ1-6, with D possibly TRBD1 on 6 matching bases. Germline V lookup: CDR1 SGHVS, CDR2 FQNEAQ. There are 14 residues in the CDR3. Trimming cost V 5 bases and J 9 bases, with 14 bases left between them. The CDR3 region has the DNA TGTGCCAGCAGCCCATCACAGGGCGGTTCACCCCTCCACTTT. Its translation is CASSPSQGGSPLHF.

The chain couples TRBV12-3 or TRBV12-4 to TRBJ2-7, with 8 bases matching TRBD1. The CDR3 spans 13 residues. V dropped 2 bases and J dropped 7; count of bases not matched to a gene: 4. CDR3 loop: CASSLKQGGEQYF. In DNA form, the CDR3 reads TGTGCCAGCAGTTTAAAACAGGGGGGAGAGCAGTACTTC.

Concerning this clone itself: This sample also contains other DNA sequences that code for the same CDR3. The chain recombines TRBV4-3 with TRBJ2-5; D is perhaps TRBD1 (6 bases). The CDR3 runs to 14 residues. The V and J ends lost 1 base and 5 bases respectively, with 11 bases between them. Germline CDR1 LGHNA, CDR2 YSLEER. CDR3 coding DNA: TGCGCCAGCAGCCAAGGAGGGGGACGGGAGACCCAGTACTTC. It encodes CASSQGGGRETQYF.

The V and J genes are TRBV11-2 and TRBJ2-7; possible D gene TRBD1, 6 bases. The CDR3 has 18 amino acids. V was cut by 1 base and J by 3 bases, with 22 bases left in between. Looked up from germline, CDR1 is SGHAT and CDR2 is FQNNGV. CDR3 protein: CASSLAGQRQWVSYEQYF. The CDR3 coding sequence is TGTGCCAGCAGCTTAGCGGGACAACGGCAGTGGGTAAGCTACGAGCAGTACTTC.

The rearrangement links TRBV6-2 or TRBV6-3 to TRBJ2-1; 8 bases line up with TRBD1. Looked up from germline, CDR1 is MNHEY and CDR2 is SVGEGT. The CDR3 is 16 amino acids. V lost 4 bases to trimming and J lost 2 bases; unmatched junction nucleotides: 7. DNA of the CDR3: TGTGCCAGCAGTTCACGACAGGGGCAAACCTACAATGAGCAGTTCTTC. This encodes CASSSRQGQTYNEQFF.

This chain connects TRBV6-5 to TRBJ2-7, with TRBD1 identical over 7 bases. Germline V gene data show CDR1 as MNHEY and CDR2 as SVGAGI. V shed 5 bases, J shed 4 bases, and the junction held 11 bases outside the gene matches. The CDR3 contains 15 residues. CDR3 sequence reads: CASSPGTAVRYEQYF. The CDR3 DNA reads TGTGCCAGCAGTCCCGGGACAGCTGTCAGGTACGAGCAGTACTTC.

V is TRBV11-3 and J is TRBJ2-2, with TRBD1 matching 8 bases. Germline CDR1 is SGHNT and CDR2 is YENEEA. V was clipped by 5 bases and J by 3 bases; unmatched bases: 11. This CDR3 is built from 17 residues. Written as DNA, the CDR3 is TGTGCCAGCAGCCTAACCCCCGGGACAGGCTACACCGGGGAGCTGTTTTTT. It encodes CASSLTPGTGYTGELFF.

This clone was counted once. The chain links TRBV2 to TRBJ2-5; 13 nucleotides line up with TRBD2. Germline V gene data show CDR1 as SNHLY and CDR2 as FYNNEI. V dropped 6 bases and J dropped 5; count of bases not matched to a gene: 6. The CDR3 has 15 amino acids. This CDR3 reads CASRPGTSGKETQYF. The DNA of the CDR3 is TGTGCCAGCAGACCCGGGACTAGCGGGAAGGAGACCCAGTACTTC.